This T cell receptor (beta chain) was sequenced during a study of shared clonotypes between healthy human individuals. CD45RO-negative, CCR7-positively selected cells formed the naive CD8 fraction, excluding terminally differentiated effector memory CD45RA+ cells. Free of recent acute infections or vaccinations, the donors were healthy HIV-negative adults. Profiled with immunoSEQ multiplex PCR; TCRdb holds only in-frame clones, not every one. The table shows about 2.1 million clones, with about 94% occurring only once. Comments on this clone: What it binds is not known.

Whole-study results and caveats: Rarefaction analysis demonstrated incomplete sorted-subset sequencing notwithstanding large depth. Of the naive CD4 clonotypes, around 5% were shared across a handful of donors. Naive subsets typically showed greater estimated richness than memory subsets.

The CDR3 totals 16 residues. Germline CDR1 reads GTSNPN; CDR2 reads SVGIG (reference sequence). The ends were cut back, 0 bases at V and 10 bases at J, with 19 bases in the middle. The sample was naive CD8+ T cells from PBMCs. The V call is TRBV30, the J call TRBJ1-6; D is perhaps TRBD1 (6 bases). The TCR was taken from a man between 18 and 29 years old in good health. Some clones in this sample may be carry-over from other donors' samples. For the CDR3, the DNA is TGTGCCTGGAGTGTAATCGCACAGGGACTCCGGTCACCCCTCCACTTT. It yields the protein CAWSVIAQGLRSPLHF.